This T cell receptor beta chain comes out of a study of T cell responses to AZD1222 COVID-19 vaccine. Findings and limits, study-wide: Spike-specific TCR depth and breadth grew after two AZD1222 doses.

A remark on this clone: What it recognizes is unknown.

Repertoires were generated with immunoSEQ multiplex PCR, while TCRdb's copy carries only in-frame clones and drops some. The profile shows about 100,000 clones, just over 85% of them singletons. CDR3 length: 12 amino acids. Germline CDR1 SNHLY, CDR2 FYNNEI. V was clipped by 10 bases and J by 6 bases, with 12 bases between them. The chain combines TRBV2 with TRBJ1-4; tentative D call: TRBD1 (5 bases). The specimen was peripheral blood, collected on day 0 of AZD1222 vaccination. The sequence was collected from an adult in good health. The CDR3 nucleotides are TGTGCCACCGGGACGGAATATGAAAAACTGTTTTTT. This gives the protein CATGTEYEKLFF.